This T cell receptor beta chain is from a study of cytomegalovirus exposure and HLA in healthy donors (dated by TCRdb to 2015 to 2018). Regarding the study in general: An earlier analysis of roughly 630 of the donors reported about 250 Gb of sequence data and some 100 million unique TCR beta sequences from about 179 million T cells. An early release that covered more than 550 HLA-typed donors contained approximately 300 gigabases of sequencing data and about 93 million unique TCR sequences. Of the 350 to 450 genotyped donors, approximately 83% fell in the genetic ancestry cluster associated with self-reported Caucasian donors. The study aimed to test whether cataloging public T cell receptors could reveal signatures of past pathogen exposure. Using immunosequencing, the study profiled T cell repertoires from 500 to 800 subjects and related those repertoires to cytomegalovirus serostatus. A separate validation cohort of about 110 different subjects was used in addition to the approximately 610-subject first cohort. High-throughput TCR immunosequencing, statistical association of individual TCRs with disease status, and machine learning were combined to predict cytomegalovirus infection status. In a later analysis, previously published TCR beta repertoires from some 640 donors were re-analyzed and high-resolution HLA genotyping was added so that TCR occurrence patterns could be studied. Rather than using new phenotypic data, the later analysis identified candidate immune exposures from TCR beta sequences and from how often those sequences occurred across donors. To decide whether each TCR beta V gene segment behaved as functional or pseudogenic, an earlier analysis of fewer than 750 of the donors relied on high-throughput TCR beta sequencing. Donor age, sex, ethnicity and CMV serostatus were collected together with the repertoire data. A later genetic analysis used genome-wide SNP genotypes for about three fifths of the 666 donors, treating that subset as a discovery cohort. Every discovery cohort repertoire had been produced on one sequencing platform. HLA typing covered class I and class II loci at four-digit resolution. Typing coverage differed by locus: A, B, C, DRB1 and DQB1 were typed in roughly 629-630 donors, DQA1 in around 500, DPA1 in around 580, and DPB1 in 400 to 480. A few DR-DQ haplotypes were treated as single units for association and clustering because of strong linkage in the cohort. On average, 235,054 unique TCR beta nucleotide sequences were sequenced per donor among roughly 430 genotyped donors of the cohort, with about 17% of those sequences being non-productive.

In total, 666 healthy bone marrow donors made up the cohort. At the time of sampling, all cohort members were nominally healthy, though unrecorded immune exposures were likely present. The donor was CMV seronegative and was included in the group of over 300 seronegative cohort members. Every donor gave a peripheral blood sample, and the peripheral blood mononuclear cells from that sample were used for TCR beta sequencing. Genomic DNA was extracted from the blood cell samples with the Qiagen DNeasy Blood Extraction Kit. Library prep was done by the immunoSEQ multiplex PCR assay. The multiplex PCR relied on a mix of 60 forward primers for TCR Vbeta segments and 13 reverse primers for TCR Jbeta segments. A multiplex PCR assay on genomic DNA amplified the CDR3 region of rearranged TCR beta genes. Amplified TCR beta libraries were sequenced as 87-base-pair reads on the Illumina HiSeq System. Per the original workflow: Across the 600 to 700 repertoires, a later analysis counted about 81 million unique TCR beta chains, some 11 million of which were shared by at least two donors. To remove PCR and sequencing errors, raw reads were error-corrected and collapsed into unique sequences using a nearest-neighbor algorithm that merged closely related sequences. V, D and J gene segments were assigned by aligning CDR3 sequences to IMGT reference sequences. For a sequence to be retained, at least a six-nucleotide match to both a V gene segment and a J gene segment was required. Rearrangements were called productive when the CDR3 lacked stop codons and stayed in frame with V and J; all others were non-productive. Following IMGT convention, CDR3 was defined as the stretch from the second conserved V-encoded cysteine to the conserved J-encoded phenylalanine. The earlier analysis of some 580 of the donors excluded any sequence lacking an unambiguous match to a single V gene segment. In an earlier analysis of 500 to 750 of the donors, V segments were called functional above 56.7% productive rearrangements and were called segregating when the between-donor standard deviation exceeded 5%. A statistical classification framework was developed to diagnose cytomegalovirus status using the catalog of TCR beta chain sequences. In a later analysis, V and J genes were assigned by comparing TCR nucleotide sequences against IMGT/GENE-DB human TR gene sequences. A later analysis assigned CDR3 sequences and most-parsimonious VDJ recombination scenarios with the TCRdist pipeline. In a later analysis, each TCR beta chain was defined by its CDR3 amino acid sequence together with its V-gene family, and reads lacking a unique V-gene family were excluded. To address suspected cross-contamination and a sequencing artifact, a later analysis removed around 600 highly shared, low-generation-probability nucleotide sequences. A later analysis calculated a clonal expansion index for each public chain from normalized within-repertoire ranks of inferred template counts. A later analysis computed generation probabilities with a VDJ recombination model fitted to out-of-frame rearrangements, and checked the results against IGoR. In a later analysis, hypergeometric tests were used to score TCR-TCR, TCR-HLA and TCR-CMV co-occurrence, with a repertoire-size bias correction applied to TCR pairs. To estimate false discovery rates, a later analysis permuted the HLA or CMV assignments 20 times. In a later analysis, co-occurring TCRs were grouped using DBSCAN, and TCRdist sequence similarity was added for clustering within HLA-allele-positive subsets. Co-occurrence clustering excluded repertoires with fewer than 30,000 or more than 120,000 public chains, plus five with anomalous nucleotide sharing. Held by TCRdb, this immuneACCESS table contains in-frame sequences only and omits some clones. Under half of the omission traces to an unresolved V gene where checked; the cause of the rest is unknown. V and J calls and clone size follow that table, whereas D and trimming were derived from the DNA. The sample yields some 150,000 clones; about 70% were counted once. The ten largest clones represent about 2.6% of the sample.

Germline trimming: 1 base from V, 6 bases from J; junction bases outside gene matches: 7. CDR1 and CDR2, looked up from the germline V gene, are SGHTS and YDEGEE. From the cysteine through the phenylalanine, the CDR3 covers 16 amino acids. The only DNA kept is the CDR3, 48 bases in frame from the first base. The investigation overall reported the following: Correlated functional status among segregating V segments might be attributable to linkage disequilibrium, but an unknown experimental factor could not be ruled out. An earlier analysis of approximately 600 of the donors showed that most TCR beta V segments appeared in productive rearrangements either about 90% or about 30% of the time, which broadly matched IMGT annotations. A few of the identified cytomegalovirus-associated TCR beta chains were confirmed in vitro to be specific for cytomegalovirus antigens. A group of highly shared sequence variants was considered likely to be a technical artifact of the sequencing pipeline. According to the authors, the approach could potentially be generalized to other disease states and immunological phenotypes. A later genetic analysis associated a missense DCLRE1C variant with V-gene and J-gene trimming of TCR beta chains, and an independent cohort replicated the association. According to a later genetic analysis, donors in an Asian-associated ancestry cluster had fewer N-insertions in productive TCRs than the approximately 670-donor mean. The cohort was sequenced for TCR beta chains only, and without alpha or paired-chain data the features that could be detected were limited. In both the original and validation cohorts, the classifier was reported to diagnose cytomegalovirus status with high specificity and sensitivity. Most CMV-associated TCR beta chains appeared to be HLA-restricted in a later analysis, and the HLA associations seemed to be driven largely by CMV exposure. In the study, around 150 TCR beta chains were listed as associated with cytomegalovirus. Several of the top co-occurrence clusters appeared to be linked to parvovirus B19, influenza, CMV and Epstein-Barr virus, according to a later analysis. Most TCR sequences were seen in very few donors, while some public TCRs were found in many individuals. The earlier analysis of approximately 560 of the donors excluded approximately 17 rarely observed V segments, including chromosome 9 orphons, because counts were too low. Strong co-occurrence of HLA alleles, especially DR and DQ, made assigning TCR associations to individual alleles difficult. At a false discovery rate of 0.05, a later analysis linked some 17,000 TCR beta sequences to specific HLA alleles. Presence/absence analyses assumed roughly uniform sequencing depth across donors, an assumption that may not hold. Compared with equally common non-associated chains, HLA-associated TCR beta chains in a later analysis were more clonally expanded and had lower generation probabilities. A further reported finding was that TCR beta sequences accurately predicted the HLA-A and HLA-B alleles for most subjects in the first cohort. In a later analysis, TCR association rates were found to vary across HLA loci, with the most associated TCRs seen for DRB1 alleles and the fewest for HLA-C alleles. Immune exposure information for the cohort was limited to CMV serostatus. Some IMGT-functional V segments, including TRBV6-2 and TRBV6-3, could not be distinguished by the 87-base-pair reads and were therefore excluded. Because HLA typing was missing for some donors at each locus, association tests included only the typed subset.

On this clone: Its antigen target is currently unknown. No per-base quality is available; no much larger clone lies one base away.

Sequences were obtained from PBMCs. In this chain, TRBV5-8 is recombined with TRBJ2-1; a stretch of 10 junction bases matches TRBD1. The clonotype was recovered from a man between 18 and 35 years old in good health and CMV-seronegative. CDR3 loop: CASSLLTRTGGNEQFF. The nucleotide sequence is given as TGTGCCAGCAGCTTGTTGACGCGGACAGGGGGCAATGAGCAGTTCTTC. Full variable domain (CDR3 extended with the reference TRBV5-8 and TRBJ2-1 proteins): EAGVTQSPTHLIKTRGQQATLRCSPISGHTSVYWYQQALGLGLQFLLWYDEGEERNRGNFPPRFSGRQFPNYSSELNVNALELEDSALYLCASSLLTRTGGNEQFFGPGTRLTVL.